One TCR beta chain is described in this entry. Data came from immunoSEQ multiplex PCR; TCRdb stores just in-frame clones and leaves some out. The sample lists roughly 380,000 clones; more than 75% were seen once. This entry comes from a study of blood T cell repertoires in COVID-19. V was trimmed by 6 bases and J by 7 bases, leaving 18 bases between them. The CDR3 spans 14 residues. The germline V gene encodes CDR1 MNHEY and CDR2 SVGAGI. Material for sequencing was PBMCs or T cells enriched from blood (not recorded which). The chain couples TRBV6-5 to TRBJ1-2, with unresolved D. The source is a woman in her 30s who had recovered from COVID-19. The DNA for the CDR3 is TGTGCCAGCAGATCCGCCCAGGAGGCTGGTGGCTACACCTTC. Translated: CASRSAQEAGGYTF.